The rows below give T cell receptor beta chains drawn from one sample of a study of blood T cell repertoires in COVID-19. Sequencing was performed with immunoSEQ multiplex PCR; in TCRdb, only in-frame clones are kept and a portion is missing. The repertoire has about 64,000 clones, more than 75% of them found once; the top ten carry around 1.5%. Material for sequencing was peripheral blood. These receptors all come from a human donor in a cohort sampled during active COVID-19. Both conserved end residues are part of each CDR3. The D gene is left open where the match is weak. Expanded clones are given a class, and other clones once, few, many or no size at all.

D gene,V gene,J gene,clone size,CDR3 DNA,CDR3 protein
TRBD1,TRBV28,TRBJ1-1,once,TGTGCCAGCAGTTTCTTTAATCCACGACAGGGCTATAACACTGAAGCTTTCTTT,CASSFFNPRQGYNTEAFF
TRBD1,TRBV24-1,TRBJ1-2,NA,TGTGCCACCAGTACCGGGACAGTAGAATATGGCTACACCTTC,CATSTGTVEYGYTF
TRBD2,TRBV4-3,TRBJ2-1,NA,TGCGCCAGCAGCCGAGAACTAGCGGAGGGGGTAAATGAGCAGTTCTTC,CASSRELAEGVNEQFF
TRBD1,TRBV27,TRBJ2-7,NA,TGTGCCAGCAGTTTAAGGGGGCCCTACGAGCAGTACTTC,CASSLRGPYEQYF
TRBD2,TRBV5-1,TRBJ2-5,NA,TGCGCCAGCAATCGGGCTAGCGGGACGGAGACCCAGTACTTC,CASNRASGTETQYF
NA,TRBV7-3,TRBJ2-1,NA,TGTGCCAGCAGCTTTGTAGGGGACAATGAGCAGTTCTTC,CASSFVGDNEQFF
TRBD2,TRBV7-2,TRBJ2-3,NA,TGTGCCAGCAGCTTAGATCAGGGAACGTCGCGGGAGGCTAGAGATACGCAGTATTTT,CASSLDQGTSREARDTQYF
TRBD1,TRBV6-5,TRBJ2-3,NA,TGTGCCAGCAGTTACTCGCCGACAGGGCCGACAGATACGCAGTATTTT,CASSYSPTGPTDTQYF
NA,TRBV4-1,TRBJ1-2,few,TGCGCCAGCAGCCAAGGTCAGTCTTACTATGGCTACACCTTC,CASSQGQSYYGYTF
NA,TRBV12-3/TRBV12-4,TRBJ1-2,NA,TGTGCCAGCAGTTTGCAAGCCTATGGCTACACCTTC,CASSLQAYGYTF